Given below is one T cell receptor beta chain in context. This record belongs to a study of cytomegalovirus exposure and HLA in healthy donors. PCR primers comprised 60 Vbeta and 13 Jbeta primers. Assay used: immunoSEQ multiplex PCR; TCRdb lists only in-frame clones, some missing. The profile shows approximately 190,000 clones, approximately 78% of them singletons. Trimming removed 8 bases from V and 7 bases from J, with 15 bases in between. CDR1 and CDR2 from the germline V gene are MNHEY and SMNVEV (reference sequence). The length of the CDR3 is 13 residues. V usage is TRBV27 and J usage is TRBJ2-1, with a tentative D call TRBD2 (5 bases). Sequenced material: PBMCs. The sequence was collected from a woman in her late teens or twenties in good health and CMV-seronegative. CDR3 sequence (DNA): TGTGCCAGCGCATCGGCCGGGGTAAATGAGCAGTTCTTC. It yields the protein CASASAGVNEQFF.